These T cell receptor beta chains were read from a single sample in a study of T cell responses to AZD1222 COVID-19 vaccine. This table comes from immunoSEQ multiplex PCR, and its TCRdb copy is limited to in-frame clones, with some not included. This sample carries more than 100,000 clones, about nine tenths of them seen once, and the ten largest clones take about 5%. The specimen was peripheral blood, collected on day 0 of AZD1222 vaccination. The receptors here all came from an adult in good health. The CDR3 runs from the conserved cysteine through the conserved F or W. D genes are given only for firm matches. Not all rows give a size; the values are once, few, many and, for expanded clones, a class.

DNA: TGTGCCAGCAGTACGACAGCTCTCGAACAGCCCCAGCATTTT
CDR3: CASSTTALEQPQHF
D: -
size: -
V: TRBV28
J: TRBJ1-5

DNA: TGTGCCAGCACGAGGGGCCCAGAATACGAGCAGTACTTC
CDR3: CASTRGPEYEQYF
D: -
size: once
V: TRBV28
J: TRBJ2-7

DNA: TGTGCCAGCAGCCAACTCACCGGGAGTGGTAATTCACCCCTCCACTTT
CDR3: CASSQLTGSGNSPLHF
D: -
size: -
V: TRBV11-2
J: TRBJ1-6

DNA: TGTGCCAGCAGCTTACGGCGGCAGGGAAACTATGGCTACACCTTC
CDR3: CASSLRRQGNYGYTF
D: -
size: -
V: TRBV7-8
J: TRBJ1-2

DNA: TGTGCCAGCAGTACTGGGACTCGGAGAGCTTTCTTT
CDR3: CASSTGTRRAFF
D: -
size: -
V: TRBV6-2/TRBV6-3
J: TRBJ1-1

DNA: TGTGCCAGCAGCTTGGCAGCTGGAGGGTCTAATGAAAAACTGTTTTTT
CDR3: CASSLAAGGSNEKLFF
D: -
size: -
V: TRBV5-4
J: TRBJ1-4

DNA: TGTGCCAGCTCACCTACCGGCACAGATACGCAGTATTTT
CDR3: CASSPTGTDTQYF
D: -
size: -
V: TRBV18
J: TRBJ2-3

DNA: TGCGCCAGCAGCTTGGTAGGGGAAGGGGACACTGAAGCTTTCTTT
CDR3: CASSLVGEGDTEAFF
D: -
size: once
V: TRBV5-1
J: TRBJ1-1

DNA: TGTGCCAGCAGCTTAGGGTCTCGGGGGGCGAATTTTGAAAAACTGTTTTTT
CDR3: CASSLGSRGANFEKLFF
D: -
size: -
V: TRBV7-9
J: TRBJ1-4

DNA: TGTGCCAGCAGCTTGGCCGCCCCTACCTCTGGAAACACCATATATTTT
CDR3: CASSLAAPTSGNTIYF
D: -
size: few
V: TRBV5-6
J: TRBJ1-3

DNA: TGTGCCAGTAGCAAAAGAATAGCGGGGGAAGGGTCCTACGAGCAGTACTTC
CDR3: CASSKRIAGEGSYEQYF
D: TRBD2
size: -
V: TRBV19
J: TRBJ2-7

DNA: TGTGCCAGCTCAGCGACCGGGACAGGGGATTCACCCCTCCACTTT
CDR3: CASSATGTGDSPLHF
D: TRBD1
size: -
V: TRBV18
J: TRBJ1-6

DNA: TGTGCCAGCAGCCGTGGGGGCACTGAAGCTTTCTTT
CDR3: CASSRGGTEAFF
D: -
size: -
V: TRBV11-1
J: TRBJ1-1

DNA: TGTGCCAGTAGCACAGTTGACACAGATACGCAGTATTTT
CDR3: CASSTVDTDTQYF
D: -
size: -
V: TRBV19
J: TRBJ2-3

DNA: TGTGCCAGCAGCCCGACGACAGGGTCTGGAAACACCATATATTTT
CDR3: CASSPTTGSGNTIYF
D: TRBD1
size: -
V: TRBV7-6
J: TRBJ1-3

DNA: TGTGCCATCAGGGAATCCGACGTGTATGGCTACACCTTC
CDR3: CAIRESDVYGYTF
D: -
size: -
V: TRBV10-3
J: TRBJ1-2

DNA: TGTGCCAGCAGTCACAAACGAGACAGGGATGATGAGCAGTTCTTC
CDR3: CASSHKRDRDDEQFF
D: TRBD1
size: once
V: TRBV6-2/TRBV6-3
J: TRBJ2-1

DNA: TGTGCCACGCATACTCGACAGGGTGGAGGTGGTCTCTACGAGCAGTACTTC
CDR3: CATHTRQGGGGLYEQYF
D: TRBD1
size: -
V: TRBV28
J: TRBJ2-7

DNA: TGTGCCAGCAGTTTTATCGGTAGAGATCAGCCCCAGCATTTT
CDR3: CASSFIGRDQPQHF
D: -
size: once
V: TRBV6-2/TRBV6-3
J: TRBJ1-5

DNA: TGCGCCAGCAGCCCAAATGGGGGGCCTAATGAAAAACTGTTTTTT
CDR3: CASSPNGGPNEKLFF
D: -
size: -
V: TRBV4-1
J: TRBJ1-4

DNA: TGCGCCAGCAGATACGCCGGACGGGAGAATTCACCCCTCCACTTT
CDR3: CASRYAGRENSPLHF
D: -
size: -
V: TRBV5-1
J: TRBJ1-6

DNA: TGTGCCAGCAGCTCGACAGGGGCTGCTTCTGGGGAGCAGTACTTC
CDR3: CASSSTGAASGEQYF
D: TRBD1
size: -
V: TRBV7-2
J: TRBJ2-7

DNA: TGTGCCAGCAGCCCGAACGGCCAGCGCCAAGAGACCCAGTACTTC
CDR3: CASSPNGQRQETQYF
D: -
size: -
V: TRBV27
J: TRBJ2-5

DNA: TGTGCCAGCAGCCTCGCCGGAGAAAAACTGTTTTTT
CDR3: CASSLAGEKLFF
D: -
size: -
V: TRBV12-3/TRBV12-4
J: TRBJ1-4

DNA: TGTGCCAGCAGCTTAGTTGTTGGGGACACGCTGTATCAGCCCCAGCATTTT
CDR3: CASSLVVGDTLYQPQHF
D: -
size: once
V: TRBV7-9
J: TRBJ1-5

DNA: TGTGCCAGCAGTCGGGACAGGGGATTCTATGGCTACACCTTC
CDR3: CASSRDRGFYGYTF
D: TRBD1
size: -
V: TRBV6-2/TRBV6-3
J: TRBJ1-2

DNA: TGTGCCAGCAGCTTCGGGACTAAGAGCACAGATACGCAGTATTTT
CDR3: CASSFGTKSTDTQYF
D: TRBD2
size: -
V: TRBV11-2
J: TRBJ2-3

DNA: TGTGCCAGCAGCTTGTACCAGGGGAGCTATGGCTACACCTTC
CDR3: CASSLYQGSYGYTF
D: -
size: -
V: TRBV5-6
J: TRBJ1-2

DNA: TGTGCCAGCAGGCAGGGTACAGACTATGGCTACACCTTC
CDR3: CASRQGTDYGYTF
D: -
size: -
V: TRBV2
J: TRBJ1-2

DNA: TGTGCCAGCAGCTTTGGTGGGGGCACTGAAGCTTTCTTT
CDR3: CASSFGGGTEAFF
D: -
size: -
V: TRBV7-3
J: TRBJ1-1

DNA: TGTGCCAGCAGTCCCGCGTTTGGGGGGGGAACCTACGAGCAGTACTTC
CDR3: CASSPAFGGGTYEQYF
D: TRBD2
size: -
V: TRBV28
J: TRBJ2-7

DNA: TGTGCCAGTAGTGCCCGTCCGGGCCAACGGCAGAACGAGCAGTTCTTC
CDR3: CASSARPGQRQNEQFF
D: -
size: -
V: TRBV19
J: TRBJ2-1

DNA: TGTGCCAGCAGCCGTCGGCAGTTAAACTCCTACGAGCAGTACTTC
CDR3: CASSRRQLNSYEQYF
D: -
size: once
V: TRBV14
J: TRBJ2-7

DNA: TGTGCCAGCAGTGAACTAATTAGCAATCAGCCCCAGCATTTT
CDR3: CASSELISNQPQHF
D: -
size: few
V: TRBV2
J: TRBJ1-5

DNA: TGTGCCACCAGCAGAGGGACAGTTAATTCACCCCTCCACTTT
CDR3: CATSRGTVNSPLHF
D: -
size: -
V: TRBV15
J: TRBJ1-6

DNA: TGTGCCAGCAGCGGGACAGGAGAGAATGAGCAGTTCTTC
CDR3: CASSGTGENEQFF
D: TRBD1
size: -
V: TRBV6-5
J: TRBJ2-1

DNA: TGTGCCAGCAGCTGGGGACTGTCTGAGCAGTTCTTC
CDR3: CASSWGLSEQFF
D: -
size: -
V: TRBV7-2
J: TRBJ2-1

DNA: TGCGCCAGCAGCCCAGGACAGCTAACTAACTATGGCTACACCTTC
CDR3: CASSPGQLTNYGYTF
D: -
size: -
V: TRBV5-1
J: TRBJ1-2

DNA: TGTGCCAGCAGAATAGCGGGGGGGCCCGCAGATACGCAGTATTTT
CDR3: CASRIAGGPADTQYF
D: TRBD2
size: -
V: TRBV6-6
J: TRBJ2-3

DNA: TGTGCCAGCAGTGAAGGACAGAGTAGCAATCAGCCCCAGCATTTT
CDR3: CASSEGQSSNQPQHF
D: -
size: few
V: TRBV6-1
J: TRBJ1-5

DNA: TGTGCCAGCAGTTACTCGAACTATGGCTACACCTTC
CDR3: CASSYSNYGYTF
D: -
size: once
V: TRBV6-5
J: TRBJ1-2